What follows are 12 T cell receptor beta chains derived from one specimen sequenced in a study of T cell responses to AZD1222 COVID-19 vaccine. Here immunoSEQ multiplex PCR was the method, and the copy in TCRdb shows in-frame clones only, minus some. The table has more than 95,000 clones, over 75% seen once; the top ten hold 15% to 20%. The material was peripheral blood, obtained on day 0 of AZD1222 vaccination. The receptors stem from an adult in good health.

This chain uses TRBV5-6 with TRBJ2-3, with 8 nucleotides matching TRBD1. Unmatched junction bases numbered 6, after V lost 3 bases and J lost 3 bases. There are 15 residues in the CDR3. The germline V gene has CDR1 SGHDT and CDR2 YYEEEE. The CDR3 region has the DNA TGTGCCAGCAGCTCCGGACAGGGCCTTACAGATACGCAGTATTTT. This codes for CASSSGQGLTDTQYF.

The chain employs TRBV27 and TRBJ1-6; D is unresolved. Germline CDR1 MNHEY, CDR2 SMNVEV (reference sequence). There are 15 residues in the CDR3. V dropped 3 bases and J dropped 9 bases, with 15 bases sitting between them. The CDR3 nucleotides read TGTGCCAGCAGTTTCCGATGGTTTTTGGGTTCACCCCTCCACTTT. This gives the protein CASSFRWFLGSPLHF.

The chain joins TRBV6-5 to TRBJ2-7; D gene ambiguous. The germline V and J ends were trimmed by 9 bases and 6 bases, with 12 bases remaining between them. This CDR3 comprises 11 residues. Germline assignment: CDR1 MNHEY and CDR2 SVGAGI. The CDR3 nucleotides read TGTGCCAGTACCCTTCTTGGCGAGCAGTACTTC. This translates into CASTLLGEQYF.

The V gene is TRBV15, the J gene TRBJ2-5; perhaps TRBD2 as D (5 bases). Looked up from germline, CDR1 is LNHNV and CDR2 is YYDKDF (reference sequence). This CDR3 comprises 13 residues. The V end was cut by 8 bases, the J end by 5 bases, with 15 bases between. The CDR3 DNA reads as TGTGCCACCGAAGACGGGGTGCGGGAGACCCAGTACTTC. Protein sequence: CATEDGVRETQYF.

This clone has a single count. The chain employs TRBV5-6 and TRBJ1-1; tentative D call: TRBD1 (6 bases). Germline lookup yields CDR1 SGHDT and CDR2 YYEEEE. The CDR3 loop spans 14 amino acids. The V end was cut by 4 bases, the J end by 1 base, with 11 bases between. The CDR3 loop reads CASSIGTTNTEAFF. DNA of the CDR3: TGTGCCAGCAGCATCGGGACAACGAACACTGAAGCTTTCTTT.

The gene calls are TRBV18 and TRBJ1-1, with D uncertain. Germline V lookup: CDR1 KGHSH, CDR2 LQKENI. Between the trimmed V and J ends, which lost 3 bases and 4 bases, there was a span of 3 bases. The CDR3 loop spans 11 amino acids. The CDR3 is CASSPSTEAFF. The CDR3 DNA sequence: TGTGCCAGCTCACCCAGCACTGAAGCTTTCTTT. Full variable domain (remainder filled in from reference TRBV18 and TRBJ1-1): NAGVMQNPRHLVRRRGQEARLRCSPMKGHSHVYWYRQLPEEGLKFMVYLQKENIIDESGMPKERFSAEFPKEGPSILRIQQVVRGDSAAYFCASSPSTEAFFGQGTRLTVV.

V gene TRBV6-5 combines with J gene TRBJ2-7, with 10 nucleotides matching TRBD1. There are 12 residues in the CDR3. Germline values: CDR1 MNHEY, CDR2 SVGAGI. V was clipped by 10 bases and J by 5 bases; unmatched bases: 5. CDR3 DNA: TGTGCCATCGACAGGGGGCTCGACGAGCAGTACTTC. As protein: CAIDRGLDEQYF.

The rearrangement uses TRBV3-1 (or the pseudogene TRBV3-2) and TRBJ2-1; D not resolved. The ends were cut back, 1 base at V and 8 bases at J, with 9 bases in the middle. CDR1 is LGHDT and CDR2 is YNNKEL in the germline V gene (reference sequence). The CDR3 is 13 residues long. CDR3: CASSQAGGDEQFF. CDR3 sequence (DNA): TGTGCCAGCAGCCAAGCGGGTGGGGATGAGCAGTTCTTC.

This chain uses TRBV4-2 with TRBJ1-5; TRBD1 is a possible D gene (6 bases). This CDR3 region has 15 residues. Trimming pared 0 bases from V and 4 bases from J, leaving 10 bases between. Germline CDR1 is LGHNA and CDR2 is YNFKEQ. The CDR3 DNA sequence: TGTGCCAGCAGCCAAGATTTGGGGACAAATCAGCCCCAGCATTTT. This codes for CASSQDLGTNQPQHF.

The chain joins TRBV7-9 to TRBJ1-2; a weak D match, TRBD1 (6 bases). Germline lookup yields CDR1 SEHNR and CDR2 FQNEAQ (reference sequence). V lost 3 bases to trimming and J lost 6 bases, with 20 bases between them. The CDR3 is made up of 16 amino acids. The CDR3 protein is CASSLGTLPIRHGYTF. The CDR3 nucleotides are TGTGCCAGCAGCTTGGGGACACTCCCTATTCGCCATGGCTACACCTTC.

The V gene is TRBV30, the J gene TRBJ2-7, with D perhaps matching TRBD1 (6 bases). CDR3 length: 11 amino acids. Trimming took off 3 bases at V and 12 bases at J, with 15 bases between the two ends. Germline V gene data show CDR1 as GTSNPN and CDR2 as SVGIG (reference sequence). The CDR3 bases are TGTGCCTGGAGCCAGGGGTCTCTGGGGTACTTC. It codes for CAWSQGSLGYF.

The genes are TRBV6-1 and TRBJ1-1; the match to TRBD1 covers 7 bases. V shed 5 bases, J shed 0 bases, and the junction held 3 bases outside the gene matches. Germline CDR1 reads MNHNS; CDR2 reads SASEGT. CDR3 length: 14 residues. The CDR3 DNA is TGTGCCAGCAGTTTAGGACAGGTGAACACTGAAGCTTTCTTT. Translated: CASSLGQVNTEAFF.